This T cell receptor beta chain stems from a study of cytomegalovirus exposure and HLA in healthy donors. This clone has a single count. Antigen unknown. CDR3 length equals 13 residues. Trimming removed 3 bases at V and 6 bases at J, with 9 bases between. Looked up from germline, CDR1 is SGHVS and CDR2 is FNYEAQ. Study-level results: After further analysis at a later stage, around 17,000 TCR beta sequences were associated with HLA alleles at 0.05 false discovery rate.

Primers: 60 Vbeta forward and 13 Jbeta reverse. Produced via immunoSEQ multiplex PCR; TCRdb's table is partial and in-frame only. In the table there are roughly 100,000 clones, around 81% of which are singletons. The sequence was collected from a female donor in good health and CMV-seropositive. Specimen: PBMCs. V is TRBV7-6 and J is TRBJ2-1, with unresolved D. In DNA, the CDR3 is TGTGCCAGCAGCTTCTCCAGTGGCAATGAGCAGTTCTTC. The encoded protein is CASSFSSGNEQFF.